A single sample gave rise to the 11 T cell receptor beta chains below, sequenced in a study of cytomegalovirus exposure and HLA in healthy donors. Sequencing used immunoSEQ multiplex PCR; TCRdb keeps in-frame clones, though not all of them. The sample consists of approximately 150,000 clones, roughly 80% of them appearing once. The specimen was PBMCs. Receptors were obtained from a man younger than 45 in good health and CMV-seropositive.

V usage is TRBV6-5 and J usage is TRBJ1-2, with a tentative D call TRBD1 (6 bases). From germline, CDR1 is MNHEY and CDR2 SVGAGI. The CDR3 runs to 15 residues. Trimming left V 6 bases short and J 3 bases short, with 17 bases between. The CDR3 DNA reads TGTGCCAGCAGCTACAGGACAGACTTATACTATGGCTACACCTTC. Encoded protein: CASSYRTDLYYGYTF.

The chain carries TRBV9 and TRBJ2-1, with 10 bases that match TRBD2. The germline CDR1 and CDR2 sequences are SGDLS and YYNGEE. CDR3 size: 18 residues. The trim removed 1 base at V and 2 bases at J, leaving 9 bases unmatched. In DNA form, the CDR3 reads TGTGCCAGCAGCGTACGGTCTAGCGGGGGCTCAACCTACAATGAGCAGTTCTTC. The encoded protein is CASSVRSSGGSTYNEQFF.

V and J are TRBV6-6 and TRBJ2-5; D is unclear. V shed 8 bases and J shed 10 bases, with 29 bases lying between them. The germline gives CDR1 MNHNY, CDR2 SVGAGI (reference sequence). The CDR3 sequence is 16 residues long. CDR3: CASLSERGLSLFRQYF. The CDR3 DNA reads TGTGCCAGCCTCTCTGAACGAGGTCTGTCCTTGTTCCGCCAGTACTTC.

A few counts support this clone. The junction does not match germline at one end; this may be a read error. V usage is TRBV4-1 and J usage is TRBJ1-1, with D uncertain. CDR1 is MGHRA, CDR2 YSYEKL, per germline. The CDR3 consists of 15 residues. CDR3 sequence (DNA): TGCGCCAGCGGCCACGTAGGCGGCCGGGGCACTGAAGCTTTCTTT. Protein sequence: CASGHVGGRGTEAFF.

This rearrangement joins TRBV9 to TRBJ2-5, with TRBD2 matching 9 bases. This CDR3 has 17 residues. With V trimmed by 0 bases and J by 1 base, 7 bases remained unmatched. In germline, CDR1 is SGDLS, CDR2 YYNGEE. CDR3 nucleotide sequence: TGTGCCAGCAGCGTAGAAGGCGGGGGGGCCCCCCAAGAGACCCAGTACTTC. It yields the protein CASSVEGGGAPQETQYF.

The CDR3 sequence: CASSSEKERGPGNEQFF. The CDR3 region has the DNA TGTGCCAGCAGCTCAGAAAAAGAGCGGGGGCCAGGCAATGAGCAGTTCTTC. The chain joins TRBV13 to TRBJ2-1; 8 bases agree with TRBD2. From germline, CDR1 is PRHDT and CDR2 FYEKMQ (reference sequence). Trimming at V came to 4 bases and at J to 6 bases, leaving 14 bases not matched to a gene. The CDR3 has 17 residues.

V is TRBV29-1 and J is TRBJ2-7, with unresolved D. CDR1 and CDR2 from the germline V gene are SQVTM and ANQGSEA. The CDR3 runs 12 residues. V dropped 4 bases and J dropped 0 bases, with 7 bases sitting between them. The CDR3 sequence is CSVASSSYEQYF. The CDR3, as DNA: TGCAGCGTTGCGTCCAGCTCCTACGAGCAGTACTTC.

V and J are TRBV29-1 and TRBJ2-2; 9 nucleotides align to TRBD2. The CDR3 is 14 amino acids. Germline CDR1 reads SQVTM; CDR2 reads ANQGSEA. V lost 1 base, J lost 6 bases, and 3 bases stayed unmatched. CDR3: CSVEGGGAAGELFF. DNA for the CDR3: TGCAGCGTTGAAGGCGGGGGGGCCGCCGGGGAGCTGTTTTTT.

The genes are TRBV4-3 and TRBJ2-7, with TRBD2 as a possible D gene (5 bases). Germline values: CDR1 LGHNA, CDR2 YSLEER. V lost 0 bases and J 2 bases, leaving 17 bases between the germline ends. This CDR3 region has 17 residues. The CDR3 nucleotides read TGCGCCAGCAGCCAAGATACGGGGATATTTTTTACCTACGAGCAGTACTTC. Translating gives CASSQDTGIFFTYEQYF.

The V call is TRBV5-4, the J call TRBJ1-1; TRBD1 might be the D (6 bases). With 4 bases removed from V and 7 bases from J, the gap between germline ends came to 20 bases. In germline, CDR1 is SGHNT, CDR2 YYREEE (reference sequence). This CDR3 is 15 amino acids long. The CDR3 here is CASSPGSARGLEAFF. The CDR3 nucleotides are TGTGCCAGCAGCCCCGGGTCAGCCAGGGGCCTTGAAGCTTTCTTT.

The rearrangement joins TRBV5-6 to TRBJ2-7, with TRBD1 matching over 7 bases. Germline V gene lookup returns CDR1 SGHDT and CDR2 YYEEEE. There are 14 residues in the CDR3. The J segment lost 2 bases and the V segment lost 4 bases, leaving 6 bases of the junction unmatched. CDR3 sequence: CASSAPGQTYEQYF. CDR3 DNA: TGTGCCAGCAGCGCGCCGGGACAGACCTACGAGCAGTACTTC. Supplemented by reference TRBV5-6 and TRBJ2-7, the full variable domain reads DAGVTQSPTHLIKTRGQQVTLRCSPKSGHDTVSWYQQALGQGPQFIFQYYEEEERQRGNFPDRFSGHQFPNYSSELNVNALLLGDSALYLCASSAPGQTYEQYFGPGTRLTVT.